A single sample is the source of the 23 T cell receptor beta chains below, sequenced in a study of cytomegalovirus exposure and HLA in healthy donors. The study ran its PCR with 60 Vbeta and 13 Jbeta primers. Clones were sequenced by immunoSEQ multiplex PCR, and TCRdb holds only the in-frame ones, with some missing. The repertoire holds 90,000 to 150,000 clones, with over 65% as singletons. The specimen was PBMCs. The receptor source for this set is a woman aged 25 to 39 in good health and CMV-seropositive.

This clone was seen a single time. Here the CDR3 DNA reads TGTGCCTGGAGCTTACAGGGCGGGCGGCCCCAGCATTTT. Translating gives CAWSLQGGRPQHF. The genes are TRBV30 and TRBJ1-5; a possible D gene is TRBD1 (6 bases). The CDR3 consists of 13 residues. CDR1 and CDR2 from the germline V gene are GTSNPN and SVGIG (reference sequence). V gave up 3 bases and J gave up 9 bases, with 15 bases separating them.

This clone turned up a few times. The chain carries TRBV4-3 and TRBJ2-1, with 9 bases matching TRBD1. V dropped 3 bases and J dropped 10; count of bases not matched to a gene: 10. CDR1 is LGHNA and CDR2 is YSLEER in the germline V gene. The CDR3 consists of 15 residues. Written as DNA, the CDR3 is TGCGCCAGCAGCCACCAAGGGACAGGGCCAATCGAGCAGTTCTTC. It is translated as CASSHQGTGPIEQFF.

The CDR3 coding sequence is TGTGCCAGCAGCGTATTGCGGGATGGCACTGAAGCTTTCTTT. It translates to CASSVLRDGTEAFF. V and J are TRBV9 and TRBJ1-1, with D hard to call. Trimming left V 1 base short and J 4 bases short, with 11 bases between. This CDR3 has 14 residues. The germline V gene encodes CDR1 SGDLS and CDR2 YYNGEE.

The rearrangement links TRBV7-6 to TRBJ2-2; 9 bases match TRBD1. Trimming removed 4 bases from V and 6 bases from J; junction bases left unmatched: 9. Germline lookup yields CDR1 SGHVS and CDR2 FNYEAQ. This CDR3 comprises 16 residues. CDR3: CASSSRRDRVAGELFF. Written as DNA, the CDR3 is TGTGCCAGCAGCTCTCGCCGGGACAGGGTGGCCGGGGAGCTGTTTTTT.

The chain has TRBV10-3 and TRBJ2-2; D is perhaps TRBD1 (6 bases). V lost 4 bases and J lost 4, with 13 bases in between. In germline, CDR1 is ENHRY, CDR2 SYGVKD. The length of the CDR3 is 15 residues. Here the CDR3 reads CAISGQGRPTGELFF. CDR3 sequence (DNA): TGTGCCATCAGTGGCCAGGGGCGCCCCACCGGGGAGCTGTTTTTT.

The J gene is TRBJ2-7, the V gene TRBV27, with TRBD1 matching over 8 bases. The CDR3 has 14 amino acids. V shed 5 bases and J 3 bases; nucleotides not matched to a gene: 6. The germline V gene has CDR1 MNHEY and CDR2 SMNVEV (reference sequence). The CDR3 DNA follows: TGTGCCAGCAGTAAAGGACAGGGAGTCTACGAGCAGTACTTC. Protein product: CASSKGQGVYEQYF.

The chain employs TRBV5-8 and TRBJ2-1; 9 nucleotides agree with TRBD1. V lost 4 bases to trimming and J lost 8 bases; unmatched junction nucleotides: 7. Germline V gene data show CDR1 as SGHTS and CDR2 as YDEGEE. This CDR3 is built from 14 residues. The CDR3 sequence: CASSRGQGKYEQFF. The CDR3 bases are TGTGCCAGCAGCCGCGGACAGGGGAAATATGAGCAGTTCTTC.

This chain connects TRBV7-9 to TRBJ1-2; D gene ambiguous. Germline V lookup: CDR1 SEHNR, CDR2 FQNEAQ (reference sequence). V gave up 5 bases and J gave up 4 bases, with 5 bases separating them. This CDR3 has 11 amino acids. In DNA form, the CDR3 reads TGTGCCAGCAGCGGGAGCTATGGCTACACCTTC. Residues: CASSGSYGYTF.

This clone has only a few counts. The chain uses TRBV7-2 and TRBJ2-7; 7 bases align to TRBD2. After removal of 4 bases from V and 4 bases from J, the junction contained 13 bases not matched to a gene. Germline loops: CDR1 SGHTA, CDR2 FQGNSA. This CDR3 contains 16 residues. The CDR3 loop is CASSSRRGTAGYEQYF. CDR3 coding DNA: TGTGCCAGCAGCTCAAGACGTGGCACAGCGGGGTACGAGCAGTACTTC.

J is TRBJ1-2 and V is TRBV4-1, with D unresolved. There are 14 residues in the CDR3. Germline CDR1 reads MGHRA; CDR2 reads YSYEKL. The V end was cut by 3 bases, the J end by 6 bases, with 14 bases between. The CDR3 here is CASSHPAPVDGYTF. CDR3 in DNA: TGCGCCAGCAGCCATCCCGCCCCGGTGGATGGCTACACCTTC.

V and J are TRBV5-1 and TRBJ2-1; 12 bases are a match to TRBD1. CDR1 and CDR2 (germline): SGHRS, YFSETQ. The CDR3 is 15 residues long. The V gene end was trimmed by 4 bases and the J gene end by 12 bases; junction bases not matched to a gene: 11. The CDR3 coding sequence is TGCGCCAGCAGCCCCGGGGACAGGGGGCTCGGTAGGCAGTTCTTC. Translating gives CASSPGDRGLGRQFF.

The J gene is TRBJ2-1, the V gene TRBV5-4, with 9 bases identical to TRBD1. The CDR3 has 15 residues. V lost 0 bases, J lost 5 bases, and 3 bases stayed unmatched. Germline V CDR1 and CDR2: SGHNT, YYREEE (reference sequence). DNA of the CDR3: TGTGCCAGCAGCTTGGGGGACAGGGATAACAATGAGCAGTTCTTC. Its translation: CASSLGDRDNNEQFF.

The rearrangement links TRBV23-1 to TRBJ2-7; 10 nucleotides align to TRBD2. Being an ORF, TRBV23-1 has a function that is uncertain. This CDR3 contains 17 residues. The trim removed 6 bases at V and 1 base at J, leaving 12 bases unmatched. The CDR3 bases are TGCGCCAGCAGGGACAGTGAACTAGCGGGGTTTTCCTACGAGCAGTACTTC. This encodes CASRDSELAGFSYEQYF.

This chain connects TRBV9 to TRBJ2-2; D unclear. V shed 0 bases and J shed 1 base, with 7 bases lying between them. CDR1 is SGDLS, CDR2 YYNGEE, per germline. This CDR3 comprises 15 residues. The CDR3 coding sequence is TGTGCCAGCAGCGTAGATCAGGAGAACACCGGGGAGCTGTTTTTT. Amino acids: CASSVDQENTGELFF.

The rearrangement joins TRBV27 to TRBJ2-2; D possibly corresponds to TRBD2 (5 bases). Trimming cost V 2 bases and J 7 bases, with 8 bases left between them. The CDR3 has 13 residues. Germline loops: CDR1 MNHEY, CDR2 SMNVEV (reference sequence). Here the CDR3 reads CASSLEGNGELFF. The CDR3 region has the DNA TGTGCCAGCAGTTTAGAGGGAAACGGGGAGCTGTTTTTT.

This chain joins TRBV6-6 and TRBJ2-3; D might be TRBD2 (6 bases). Germline V gene data show CDR1 as MNHNY and CDR2 as SVGAGI (reference sequence). Trimming left V 4 bases short and J 8 bases short, with 13 bases between. This CDR3 is built from 13 residues. CDR3: CASSLGTSGTQYF. CDR3 sequence (DNA): TGTGCCAGCAGTTTAGGGACTTCCGGTACGCAGTATTTT.

The chain uses TRBV7-2 and TRBJ1-5, with 9 bases aligning to TRBD1. Germline V gives CDR1 SGHTA, CDR2 FQGNSA. Trimming removed 4 bases from V and 5 bases from J; junction bases left unmatched: 0. The CDR3 has 13 residues. CDR3 sequence reads: CASSWDRDQPQHF. The CDR3 bases are TGTGCCAGCAGCTGGGACAGGGATCAGCCCCAGCATTTT. The entire variable domain, with the rest obtained from reference TRBV7-2 and TRBJ1-5, is as follows: GAGVSQSPSNKVTEKGKDVELRCDPISGHTALYWYRQSLGQGLEFLIYFQGNSAPDKSGLPSDRFSAERTGGSVSTLTIQRTQQEDSAVYLCASSWDRDQPQHFGDGTRLSIL.

V usage is TRBV27 and J usage is TRBJ2-1; no definite D call. The CDR3 contains 13 residues. V gave up 5 bases and J gave up 4 bases, with 9 bases separating them. CDR1 is MNHEY and CDR2 is SMNVEV in the germline V gene (reference sequence). The CDR3 region is CASSTTTYNEQFF. CDR3 coding DNA: TGTGCCAGCAGTACTACGACTTACAATGAGCAGTTCTTC.

This clone appeared a few times. V usage is TRBV9 and J usage is TRBJ1-1; D gene ambiguous. Between the trimmed V and J ends, which lost 0 bases and 6 bases, there was a span of 9 bases. This CDR3 region has 13 residues. From germline, CDR1 is SGDLS and CDR2 YYNGEE. DNA of the CDR3: TGTGCCAGCAGCGTAGTAGATACCGCTGAAGCTTTCTTT. Translating it yields CASSVVDTAEAFF.

Comment on this clone: The junction and the germline gene differ at one end; a read error may be behind it. CDR3 DNA sequence: TGTTCCAGCAGCTTGTCGACAGGGGGCCAAGAGACCCAGTACTTC. The encoded protein is CSSSLSTGGQETQYF. The J gene is TRBJ2-5, the V gene TRBV7-9; 9 bases map to TRBD1. CDR1 and CDR2 (germline): SEHNR, FQNEAQ (reference sequence). This CDR3 has 15 residues.

This clone showed up just a few times. The CDR3 region is CASSHTGNTEAFF. The CDR3 region has the DNA TGTGCCAGCAGCCACACAGGGAACACTGAAGCTTTCTTT. This sequence joins TRBV6-6 and TRBJ1-1; tentatively, D is TRBD1 (5 bases). Germline V lookup: CDR1 MNHNY, CDR2 SVGAGI (reference sequence). Trimming removed 6 bases from V and 1 base from J, with 9 bases in between. There are 13 residues in the CDR3.

The V call is TRBV4-1, the J call TRBJ1-2; TRBD1 is a possible D gene (5 bases). Germline CDR1 reads MGHRA; CDR2 reads YSYEKL. This CDR3 is 14 amino acids long. The V gene lost 4 bases and the J gene lost 6 bases, with 15 bases spanning the gap. CDR3 in DNA: TGCGCCAGCAGCCCCGCGGACACCCCCAATGGCTACACCTTC. Its translation: CASSPADTPNGYTF.

This sequence joins TRBV7-9 and TRBJ2-6; D may be TRBD2 (6 bases). V lost 8 bases and J lost 2, with 7 bases in between. The CDR3 runs to 13 residues. Germline V gene sequence: CDR1 SEHNR, CDR2 FQNEAQ (reference sequence). Written as DNA, the CDR3 is TGTGCCAGCGGGGAGGCTGGGGCCAACGTCCTGACTTTC. Its translation: CASGEAGANVLTF.